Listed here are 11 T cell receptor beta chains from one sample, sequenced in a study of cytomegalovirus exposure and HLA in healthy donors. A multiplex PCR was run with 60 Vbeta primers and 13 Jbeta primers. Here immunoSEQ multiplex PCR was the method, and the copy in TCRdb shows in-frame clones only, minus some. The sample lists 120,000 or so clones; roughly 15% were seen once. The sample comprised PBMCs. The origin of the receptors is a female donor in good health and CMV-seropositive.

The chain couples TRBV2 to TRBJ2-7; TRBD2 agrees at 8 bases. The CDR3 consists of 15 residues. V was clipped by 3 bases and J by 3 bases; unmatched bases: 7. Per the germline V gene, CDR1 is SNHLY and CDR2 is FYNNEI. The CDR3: CASSEEGGGLYEQYF. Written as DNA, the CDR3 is TGTGCCAGCAGTGAGGAGGGCGGGGGGCTCTACGAGCAGTACTTC.

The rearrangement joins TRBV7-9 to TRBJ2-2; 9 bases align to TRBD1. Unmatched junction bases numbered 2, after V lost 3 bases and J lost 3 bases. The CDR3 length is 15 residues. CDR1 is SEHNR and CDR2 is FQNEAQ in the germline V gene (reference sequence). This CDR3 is CASSLTGGDTGELFF. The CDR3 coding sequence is TGTGCCAGCAGCTTGACAGGGGGGGACACCGGGGAGCTGTTTTTT.

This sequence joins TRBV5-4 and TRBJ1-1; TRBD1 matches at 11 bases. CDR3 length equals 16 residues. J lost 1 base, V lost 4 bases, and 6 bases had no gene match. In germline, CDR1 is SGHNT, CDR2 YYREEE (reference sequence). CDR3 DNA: TGTGCCAGCAGCCCGGGACAGGGGGGGAGGAACACTGAAGCTTTCTTT. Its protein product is CASSPGQGGRNTEAFF.

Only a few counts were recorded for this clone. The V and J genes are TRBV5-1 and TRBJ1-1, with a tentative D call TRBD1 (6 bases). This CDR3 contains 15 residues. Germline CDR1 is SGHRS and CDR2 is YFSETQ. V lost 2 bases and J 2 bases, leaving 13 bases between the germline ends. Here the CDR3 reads CASSLMGHSNTEAFF. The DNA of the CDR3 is TGCGCCAGCAGCTTAATGGGACACTCAAACACTGAAGCTTTCTTT.

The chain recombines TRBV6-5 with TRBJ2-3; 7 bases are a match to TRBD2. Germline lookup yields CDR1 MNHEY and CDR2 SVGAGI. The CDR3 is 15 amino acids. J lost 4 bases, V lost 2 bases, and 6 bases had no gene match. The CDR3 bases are TGTGCCAGCAGTTACGGCGGGAGTAGGGCAGATACGCAGTATTTT. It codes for CASSYGGSRADTQYF.

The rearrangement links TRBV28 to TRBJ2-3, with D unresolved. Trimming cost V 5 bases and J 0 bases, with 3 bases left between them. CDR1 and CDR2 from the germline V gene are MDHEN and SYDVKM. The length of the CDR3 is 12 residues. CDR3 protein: CASSESTDTQYF. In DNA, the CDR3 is TGTGCCAGCAGTGAGAGCACAGATACGCAGTATTTT.

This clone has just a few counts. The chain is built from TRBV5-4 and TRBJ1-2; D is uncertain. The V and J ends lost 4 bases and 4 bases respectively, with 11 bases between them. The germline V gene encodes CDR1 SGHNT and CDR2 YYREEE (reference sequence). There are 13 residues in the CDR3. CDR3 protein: CASSGEAGYGYTF. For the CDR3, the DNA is TGTGCCAGCAGCGGGGAGGCAGGCTATGGCTACACCTTC.

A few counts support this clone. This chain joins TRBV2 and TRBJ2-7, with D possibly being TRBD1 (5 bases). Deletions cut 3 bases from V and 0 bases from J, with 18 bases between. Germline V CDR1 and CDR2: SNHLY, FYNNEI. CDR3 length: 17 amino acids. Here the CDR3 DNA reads TGTGCCAGCAGTGATCTAATGGCAGGGCCGGGCTCCTACGAGCAGTACTTC. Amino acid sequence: CASSDLMAGPGSYEQYF.

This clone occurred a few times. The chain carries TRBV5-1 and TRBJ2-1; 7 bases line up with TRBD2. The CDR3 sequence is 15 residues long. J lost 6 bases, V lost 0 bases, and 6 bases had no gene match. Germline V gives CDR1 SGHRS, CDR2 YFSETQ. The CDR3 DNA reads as TGCGCCAGCAGCTTGGGGACTAGTAGTAGCAATGAGCAGTTCTTC. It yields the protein CASSLGTSSSNEQFF.

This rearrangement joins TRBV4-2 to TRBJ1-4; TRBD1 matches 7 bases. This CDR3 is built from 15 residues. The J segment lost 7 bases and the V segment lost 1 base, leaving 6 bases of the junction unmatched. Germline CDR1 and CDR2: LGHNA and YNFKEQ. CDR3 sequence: CASSQGDRVGEKLFF. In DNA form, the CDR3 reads TGTGCCAGCAGCCAAGGAGACAGGGTCGGTGAAAAACTGTTTTTT.

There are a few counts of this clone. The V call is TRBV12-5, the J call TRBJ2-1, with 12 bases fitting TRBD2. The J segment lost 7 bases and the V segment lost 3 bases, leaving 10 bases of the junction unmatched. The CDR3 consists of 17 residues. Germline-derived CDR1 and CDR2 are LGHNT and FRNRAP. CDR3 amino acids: CASGFRLAGVFGNEQFF. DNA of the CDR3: TGTGCTAGTGGTTTCCGACTAGCGGGAGTTTTCGGGAATGAGCAGTTCTTC.